This T cell receptor beta chain emerged from a study of identical twins. The J segment lost 4 bases and the V segment lost 0 bases, leaving 6 bases of the junction unmatched. The length of the CDR3 is 15 residues. Germline V CDR1 and CDR2: SGHRS, YFSETQ. This clonotype was counted a few times. What it binds is not known. General study points: Analyses of zero insertions could, in part, be confounded by invariant MAIT and iNKT cells. High-abundance cord blood beta clonotypes had fewer insertions; memory repertoires showed none. Models, which agreed with sharing between unrelated individuals, nonetheless underestimated the out-of-frame TCR alpha sharing seen in monozygotic twins.

A universal primer site arose from template switching, and cDNA bore unique molecular identifiers. TCRdb re-called the 5' RACE reads with MiXCR, one entry per CDR3 protein. The data contain 200,000 to 250,000 distinct CDR3 sequences, approximately 7% of them singletons. These same data were also listed under a study on yellow fever vaccine responses in identical twins.

The sequencing input was memory (CD45RO+) T cells sorted from blood. The rearrangement joins TRBV5-1 to TRBJ1-2; 7 bases fit TRBD1. The clonotype originates from a woman younger than 30 in good health. CDR3 residues: CASSLDIGGSYGYTF. CDR3 nucleotides: TGCGCCAGCAGCTTGGATATAGGGGGCAGCTATGGCTACACCTTC.